The 25 T cell receptor beta chains reported below all come from one sample, sequenced in a study of blood T cell repertoires in COVID-19. Sequencing used immunoSEQ multiplex PCR; TCRdb keeps in-frame clones, though not all of them. The sample includes 100,000 to 150,000 clones, roughly 84% of them seen just once. The specimen was peripheral blood. The origin of the receptors is a man aged 60-69 years with acute or convalescent COVID-19.

This clone has a single count. The chain uses TRBV10-1 and TRBJ2-3; 8 bases are a match to TRBD2. J lost 5 bases, V lost 3 bases, and 7 bases had no gene match. The V gene's germline CDR1 is WNHNN and CDR2 SYGVQD (reference sequence). The CDR3 has 15 amino acids. DNA for the CDR3: TGCGCCAGCAGTGACTACGGGGGGGCCGTAGATACGCAGTATTTT. Its translation is CASSDYGGAVDTQYF.

This chain connects TRBV4-1 to TRBJ2-3, with 12 bases lining up with TRBD2. Germline loops: CDR1 MGHRA, CDR2 YSYEKL. V was clipped by 1 base and J by 5 bases; unmatched bases: 4. The CDR3 runs to 16 residues. The DNA for the CDR3 is TGCGCCAGCAGCCAAGTGTCGGGACTAGCGGGAGATACGCAGTATTTT. Protein sequence: CASSQVSGLAGDTQYF.

This clone was picked up a small number of times. V usage is TRBV6-6 and J usage is TRBJ2-7; 7 bases align to TRBD1. CDR1 and CDR2 (germline): MNHNY, SVGAGI (reference sequence). V lost 7 bases and J lost 1; bases outside the gene matches: 7. The CDR3 is 14 residues long. CDR3 sequence (DNA): TGTGCCAGCACCTCAGGGGGAAGGTCCTACGAGCAGTACTTC. It yields the protein CASTSGGRSYEQYF.

CDR3 coding DNA: TGCGCCAGCAGCCAGGACAGGGGGGGCACAGATACGCAGTATTTT. The encoded protein is CASSQDRGGTDTQYF. This chain joins TRBV5-1 and TRBJ2-3, with 10 positions matching TRBD1. From germline, CDR1 is SGHRS and CDR2 YFSETQ. The junction had 3 bases not matched to a gene; V was cut back by 4 bases and J by 1 base. CDR3 length: 15 amino acids.

This chain joins TRBV18 and TRBJ2-3, with D possibly being TRBD2 (5 bases). The CDR3 spans 16 residues. Germline V CDR1 and CDR2: KGHSH, LQKENI. Trimming pared 3 bases from V and 0 bases from J, leaving 13 bases between. The CDR3 spells CASSPTWEISTDTQYF. The CDR3, as DNA: TGTGCCAGCTCACCTACTTGGGAGATTAGCACAGATACGCAGTATTTT.

The CDR3 protein is CASSVGPDNIYEQYF. The CDR3 coding sequence is TGTGCCAGCAGCGTGGGTCCGGACAATATCTACGAGCAGTACTTC. V gene TRBV9 combines with J gene TRBJ2-7; D might be TRBD1 (5 bases). The germline V and J ends were trimmed by 2 bases and 3 bases, with 15 bases remaining between them. The CDR3 length is 15 residues. The germline V gene encodes CDR1 SGDLS and CDR2 YYNGEE.

This clone has only a few counts. The rearrangement links TRBV6-1 to TRBJ2-5; TRBD1 aligns across 8 bases. V lost 1 base to trimming and J lost 6 bases; unmatched junction nucleotides: 10. The CDR3 is made up of 16 amino acids. Germline assignment: CDR1 MNHNS and CDR2 SASEGT. In DNA form, the CDR3 reads TGTGCCAGCAGTGAAGTACCCGGGACAGGAGGCCAGACCCAGTACTTC. It codes for CASSEVPGTGGQTQYF.

The J gene is TRBJ1-1, the V gene TRBV6-5; the D gene is possibly TRBD1 (6 bases). Per the germline V gene, CDR1 is MNHEY and CDR2 is SVGAGI. This CDR3 is built from 14 residues. Trimming took 8 bases from V and 3 from J, leaving 16 bases between them. The CDR3 DNA sequence: TGTGCCAGCTCGGCAGGGGAAGGTTACACTGAAGCTTTCTTT. Protein product: CASSAGEGYTEAFF.

This chain joins TRBV7-9 and TRBJ1-5; the D gene is possibly TRBD1 (6 bases). The CDR3 extends over 16 amino acids. The germline V and J ends were trimmed by 3 bases and 1 base, with 13 bases remaining between them. From germline, CDR1 is SEHNR and CDR2 FQNEAQ (reference sequence). The CDR3 loop reads CASSFVSDRSNQPQHF. The DNA for the CDR3 is TGTGCCAGCAGCTTTGTCTCCGACAGGAGCAATCAGCCCCAGCATTTT. Using reference TRBV7-9 and TRBJ1-5 for the parts outside the CDR3, the full variable domain is DTGVSQNPRHKITKRGQNVTFRCDPISEHNRLYWYRQTLGQGPEFLTYFQNEAQLEKSRLLSDRFSAERPKGSFSTLEIQRTEQGDSAMYLCASSFVSDRSNQPQHFGDGTRLSIL.

The chain is built from TRBV21-1 and TRBJ1-4; the D segment call TRBD1 is taken from the table without a DNA check. TRBV21-1 is a recognized pseudogene. The length of the CDR3 is 16 residues. CDR3 sequence reads: CASSSDREGVSEKLFF. CDR3 bases: TGTGCCAGCAGCAGCGACAGGGAAGGGGTAAGTGAAAAACTGTTTTTT.

The CDR3 loop is CASSSTGGNSPLHF. Written as DNA, the CDR3 is TGTGCCAGCAGCTCGACAGGGGGTAATTCACCCCTCCACTTT. This chain links TRBV7-3 with TRBJ1-6, with TRBD1 matching 9 bases. CDR3 length equals 14 residues. V shed 4 bases, J shed 6 bases, and the junction held 1 base outside the gene matches. Germline V CDR1 and CDR2: SGHTA, FQGTGA.

This clone was detected only a few times. The chain is built from TRBV11-1 and TRBJ2-5, with TRBD1 matching over 9 bases. The CDR3 consists of 15 residues. With V trimmed by 3 bases and J by 4 bases, 6 bases remained unmatched. CDR1 is SGHAT, CDR2 FQDESV, per germline (reference sequence). CDR3: CASSFNPDRGETQYF. The CDR3 nucleotides are TGTGCCAGCAGCTTCAACCCGGACAGGGGAGAGACCCAGTACTTC.

The gene calls are TRBV9 and TRBJ1-5, with 10 bases that match TRBD1. The germline gives CDR1 SGDLS, CDR2 YYNGEE. V trimming: 3 bases; J trimming: 5 bases; junction bases outside the gene matches: 2. CDR3 size: 14 residues. The CDR3 sequence: CASSGDRGDQPQHF. For the CDR3, the DNA is TGTGCCAGCAGCGGGGACAGGGGCGATCAGCCCCAGCATTTT.

The CDR3 protein is CASSLYSNQPQHF. CDR3 nucleotides: TGTGCCAGCAGCTTGTATAGCAATCAGCCCCAGCATTTT. V gene TRBV28 combines with J gene TRBJ1-5; D is unclear. This CDR3 is 13 amino acids long. Trimming shortened V by 6 bases and J by 0 bases, and 6 bases separated the two germline ends. Germline V gene data show CDR1 as MDHEN and CDR2 as SYDVKM.

This chain links TRBV30 with TRBJ2-1; 12 bases line up with TRBD2. J lost 7 bases, V lost 4 bases, and 5 bases had no gene match. There are 14 residues in the CDR3. The germline gives CDR1 GTSNPN, CDR2 SVGIG (reference sequence). The CDR3 is CAWTSGRAGNEQFF. CDR3 nucleotides: TGTGCCTGGACTAGCGGGAGGGCCGGAAATGAGCAGTTCTTC.

V gene TRBV7-9 combines with J gene TRBJ2-5, with 7 bases lining up with TRBD1. CDR1 SEHNR and CDR2 FQNEAQ come from the germline V gene (reference sequence). The CDR3 covers 17 residues. The V and J ends lost 7 bases and 4 bases, in that order; junction bases with no gene match: 18. The CDR3: CASTRFPGGSGRETQYF. The DNA for the CDR3 is TGTGCCAGCACTCGTTTCCCAGGGGGATCAGGACGAGAGACCCAGTACTTC.

This chain's CDR3 is CASSQEGQGLSYEQYF. CDR3 nucleotide sequence: TGTGCCAGCAGCCAAGAAGGACAGGGCCTCTCCTACGAGCAGTACTTC. This chain joins TRBV3-1 (or the pseudogene TRBV3-2) and TRBJ2-7, with TRBD1 matching over 8 bases. Per the germline V gene, CDR1 is LGHDT and CDR2 is YNNKEL (reference sequence). The V gene end was trimmed by 0 bases and the J gene end by 0 bases; junction bases not matched to a gene: 4. This CDR3 region has 16 residues.

V usage is TRBV5-1 and J usage is TRBJ2-5; 13 bases fit TRBD2. Germline trimming cut 1 base from V and 2 bases from J; bases unmatched to any gene: 8. Germline V gives CDR1 SGHRS, CDR2 YFSETQ. This CDR3 is 18 amino acids long. For the CDR3, the DNA is TGCGCCAGCAGCTTGCCCCCGACTAGCGGGAGGCCTCAAGAGACCCAGTACTTC. The encoded protein is CASSLPPTSGRPQETQYF.

The rearrangement links TRBV5-1 to TRBJ1-1, with 8 nucleotides matching TRBD1. The CDR3 extends over 14 amino acids. Germline V lookup: CDR1 SGHRS, CDR2 YFSETQ. The junction had 8 bases not matched to a gene; V was cut back by 4 bases and J by 6 bases. The CDR3 loop reads CASSKLGQDSEAFF. As DNA, the CDR3 is TGCGCCAGCAGCAAACTGGGACAGGACTCTGAAGCTTTCTTT.

V usage is TRBV24-1 and J usage is TRBJ2-5, with D tentatively TRBD2 (6 bases). CDR1 and CDR2 from the germline V gene are KGHDR and SFDVKD. This CDR3 has 16 amino acids. Trimming took off 1 base at V and 3 bases at J, with 14 bases between the two ends. This CDR3 is CATSDFRYGEEETQYF. The DNA for the CDR3 is TGTGCCACCAGTGATTTCCGGTACGGGGAGGAAGAGACCCAGTACTTC.

The V and J genes are TRBV5-1 and TRBJ1-4; maybe TRBD1 (5 bases). CDR1 is SGHRS and CDR2 is YFSETQ in the germline V gene. The CDR3 length is 16 residues. Trimming removed 6 bases from V and 5 bases from J, with 20 bases in between. Here the CDR3 reads CASTNRFGLGNEKLFF. The CDR3 DNA reads as TGCGCCAGCACAAACAGGTTCGGTTTGGGGAATGAAAAACTGTTTTTT.

This chain joins TRBV29-1 and TRBJ1-2; maybe TRBD1 (5 bases). Trimming removed 7 bases from V and 2 bases from J, with 14 bases in between. The germline V gene encodes CDR1 SQVTM and CDR2 ANQGSEA. The CDR3 has 13 residues. CDR3 residues: CSAMGRGNYGYTF. DNA of the CDR3: TGCAGCGCCATGGGCCGGGGGAACTATGGCTACACCTTC.

This clone was recorded only once. The chain uses TRBV10-2 and TRBJ1-3; no firm D call. The CDR3 is 12 amino acids. Germline values: CDR1 WSHSY, CDR2 SAAADI. V lost 4 bases and J lost 8, with 9 bases in between. CDR3 sequence reads: CASSGNRYTIYF. The DNA for the CDR3 is TGCGCCAGCAGTGGAAACAGATACACCATATATTTT.

V usage is TRBV5-4 and J usage is TRBJ1-1; D remains ambiguous. The CDR3 sequence is 14 residues long. Germline V gene data show CDR1 as SGHNT and CDR2 as YYREEE (reference sequence). V gave up 4 bases and J gave up 0 bases, with 10 bases separating them. The CDR3 DNA is TGTGCCAGCAGCCCGCTCGGGGTGAACACTGAAGCTTTCTTT. Encoded protein: CASSPLGVNTEAFF.

This clone was seen more than once but under ten times. Other nucleotide sequences in the sample specify the same CDR3. The V call is TRBV27, the J call TRBJ2-1; possibly TRBD1 for D (5 bases). Germline V gives CDR1 MNHEY, CDR2 SMNVEV (reference sequence). V dropped 3 bases and J dropped 0 bases, with 9 bases sitting between them. The CDR3 spans 15 residues. The chain's CDR3 is CASSFDRSSYNEQFF. The CDR3 DNA sequence: TGTGCCAGCAGTTTTGACAGAAGCTCCTACAATGAGCAGTTCTTC.